This T cell receptor (beta chain) is from a study of blood T cell repertoires in COVID-19. Sequencing was performed with immunoSEQ multiplex PCR; in TCRdb, only in-frame clones are kept and a portion is missing. The sample includes 150,000 to 200,000 clones, 75% to 90% seen only once; the top ten take around 8%. This clone was seen a single time. This CDR3 is built from 15 residues. Germline V gene lookup returns CDR1 SGDLS and CDR2 YYNGEE. Trimming cost V 3 bases and J 5 bases, with 17 bases left between them. The source material was peripheral blood. This TCR was sampled from an older woman with acute or convalescent COVID-19. The chain links TRBV9 to TRBJ1-1, with D possibly matching TRBD1 (6 bases). The CDR3 region is CASSASDRMGTEAFF. CDR3 in DNA: TGTGCCAGCAGCGCTTCAGACAGGATGGGGACTGAAGCTTTCTTT.